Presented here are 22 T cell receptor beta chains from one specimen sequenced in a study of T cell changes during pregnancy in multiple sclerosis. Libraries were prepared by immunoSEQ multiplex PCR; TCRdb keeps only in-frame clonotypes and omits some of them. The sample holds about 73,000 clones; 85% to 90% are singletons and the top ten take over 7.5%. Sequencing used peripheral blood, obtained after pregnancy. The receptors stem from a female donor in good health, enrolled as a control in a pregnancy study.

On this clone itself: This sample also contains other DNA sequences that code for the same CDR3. CDR3 in DNA: TGTGCCTGGACGGGGGGCAGCAATCAGCCCCAGCATTTT. This translates into CAWTGGSNQPQHF. V and J are TRBV30 and TRBJ1-5, with D possibly TRBD1 on 6 matching bases. In germline, CDR1 is GTSNPN, CDR2 SVGIG (reference sequence). CDR3 size: 13 residues. V lost 4 bases to trimming and J lost 1 base, with 8 bases between them.

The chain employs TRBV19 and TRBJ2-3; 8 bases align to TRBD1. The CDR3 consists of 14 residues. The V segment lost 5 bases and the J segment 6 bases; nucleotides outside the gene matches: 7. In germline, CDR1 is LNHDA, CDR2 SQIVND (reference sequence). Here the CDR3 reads CASSRGQGVDTQYF. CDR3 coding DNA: TGTGCCAGTAGTCGAGGACAGGGTGTGGATACGCAGTATTTT.

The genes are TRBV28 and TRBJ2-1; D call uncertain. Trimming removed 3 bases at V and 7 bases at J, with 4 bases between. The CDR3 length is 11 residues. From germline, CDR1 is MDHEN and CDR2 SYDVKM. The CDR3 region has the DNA TGTGCCAGCAGTTTGGAGAATGAGCAGTTCTTC. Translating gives CASSLENEQFF.

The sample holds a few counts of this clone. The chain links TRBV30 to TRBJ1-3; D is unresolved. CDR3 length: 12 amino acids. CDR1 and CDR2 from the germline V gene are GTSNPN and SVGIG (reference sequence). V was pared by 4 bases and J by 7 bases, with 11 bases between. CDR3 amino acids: CAWTYRSNTIYF. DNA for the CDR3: TGTGCCTGGACGTACCGGTCGAACACCATATATTTT. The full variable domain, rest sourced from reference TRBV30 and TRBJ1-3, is SQTIHQWPATLVQPVGSPLSLECTVEGTSNPNLYWYRQAAGRGLQLLFYSVGIGQISSEVPQNLSASRPQDRQFILSSKKLLLSDSGFYLCAWTYRSNTIYFGEGSWLTVV.

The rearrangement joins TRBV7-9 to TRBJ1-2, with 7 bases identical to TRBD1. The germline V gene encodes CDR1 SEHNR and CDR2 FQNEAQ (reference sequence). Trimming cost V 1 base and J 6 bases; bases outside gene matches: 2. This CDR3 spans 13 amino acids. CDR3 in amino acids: CASSLGGGNGYTF. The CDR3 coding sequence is TGTGCCAGCAGCTTAGGAGGGGGCAATGGCTACACCTTC.

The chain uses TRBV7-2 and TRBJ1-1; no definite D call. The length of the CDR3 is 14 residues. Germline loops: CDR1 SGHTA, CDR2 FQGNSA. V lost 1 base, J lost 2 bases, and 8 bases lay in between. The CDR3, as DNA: TGTGCCAGCAGCTTAGTGACACCCAACACTGAAGCTTTCTTT. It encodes CASSLVTPNTEAFF.

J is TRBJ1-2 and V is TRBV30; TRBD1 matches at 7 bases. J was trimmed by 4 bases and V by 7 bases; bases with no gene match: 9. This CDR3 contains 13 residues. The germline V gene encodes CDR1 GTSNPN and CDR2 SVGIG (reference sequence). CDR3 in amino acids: CAYLRTGFYGYTF. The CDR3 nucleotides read TGTGCCTACCTTAGGACAGGCTTCTATGGCTACACCTTC.

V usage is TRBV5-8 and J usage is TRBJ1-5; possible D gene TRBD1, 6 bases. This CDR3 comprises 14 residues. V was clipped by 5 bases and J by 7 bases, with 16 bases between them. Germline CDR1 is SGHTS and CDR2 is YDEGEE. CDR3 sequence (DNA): TGTGCCAGCAGTTTACAGGGTTCGGGGCAGCCCCAGCATTTT. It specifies CASSLQGSGQPQHF.

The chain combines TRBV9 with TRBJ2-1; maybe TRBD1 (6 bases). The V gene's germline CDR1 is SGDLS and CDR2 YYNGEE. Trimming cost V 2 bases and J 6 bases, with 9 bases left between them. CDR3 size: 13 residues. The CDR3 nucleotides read TGTGCCAGCAGCGTTTTAGGGGGCAATGAGCAGTTCTTC. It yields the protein CASSVLGGNEQFF.

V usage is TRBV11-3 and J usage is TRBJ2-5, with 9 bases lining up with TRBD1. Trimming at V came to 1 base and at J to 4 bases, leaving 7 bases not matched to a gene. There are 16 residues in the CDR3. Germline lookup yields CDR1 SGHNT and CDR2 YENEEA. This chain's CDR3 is CASSLAFGTGRETQYF. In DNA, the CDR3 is TGTGCCAGCAGCTTAGCATTCGGGACAGGGCGAGAGACCCAGTACTTC.

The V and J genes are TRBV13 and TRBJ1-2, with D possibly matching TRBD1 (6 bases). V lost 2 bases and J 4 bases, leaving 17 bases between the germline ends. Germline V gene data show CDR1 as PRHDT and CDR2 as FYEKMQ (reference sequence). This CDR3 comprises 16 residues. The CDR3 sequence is CASSLIQAGGFYGYTF. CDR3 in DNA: TGTGCCAGCAGCTTAATACAGGCGGGGGGCTTCTATGGCTACACCTTC.

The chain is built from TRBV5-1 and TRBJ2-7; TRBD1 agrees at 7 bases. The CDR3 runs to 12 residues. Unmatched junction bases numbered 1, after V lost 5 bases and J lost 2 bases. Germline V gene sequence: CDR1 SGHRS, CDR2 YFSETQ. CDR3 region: CASSGQAYEQYF. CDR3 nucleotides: TGCGCCAGCAGTGGACAGGCCTACGAGCAGTACTTC.

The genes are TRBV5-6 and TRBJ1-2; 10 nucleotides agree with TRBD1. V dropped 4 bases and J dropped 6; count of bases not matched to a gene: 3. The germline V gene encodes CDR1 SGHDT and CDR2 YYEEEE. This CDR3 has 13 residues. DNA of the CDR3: TGTGCCAGCAGCCACGGGACAGGGGATGGCTACACCTTC. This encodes CASSHGTGDGYTF.

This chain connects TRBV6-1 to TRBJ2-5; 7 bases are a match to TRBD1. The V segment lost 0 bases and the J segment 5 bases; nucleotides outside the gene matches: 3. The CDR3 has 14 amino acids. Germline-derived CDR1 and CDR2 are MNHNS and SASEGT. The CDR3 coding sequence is TGTGCCAGCAGTGAAGCAGGGGGCTGGGAGACCCAGTACTTC. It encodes CASSEAGGWETQYF.

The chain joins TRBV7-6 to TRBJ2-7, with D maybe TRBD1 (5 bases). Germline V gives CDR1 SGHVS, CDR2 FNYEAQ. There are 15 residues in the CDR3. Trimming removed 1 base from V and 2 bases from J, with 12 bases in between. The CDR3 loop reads CASSLGQSFTYEQYF. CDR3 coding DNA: TGTGCCAGCAGCTTAGGACAGTCCTTTACCTACGAGCAGTACTTC.

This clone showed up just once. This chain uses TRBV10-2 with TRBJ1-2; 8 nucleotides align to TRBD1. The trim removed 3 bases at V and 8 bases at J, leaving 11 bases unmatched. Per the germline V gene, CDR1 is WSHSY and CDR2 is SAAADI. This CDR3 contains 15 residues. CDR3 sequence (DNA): TGCGCCAGCAGTGAACCCACAGGGGGTGGAAGGGGCTACACCTTC. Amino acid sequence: CASSEPTGGGRGYTF.

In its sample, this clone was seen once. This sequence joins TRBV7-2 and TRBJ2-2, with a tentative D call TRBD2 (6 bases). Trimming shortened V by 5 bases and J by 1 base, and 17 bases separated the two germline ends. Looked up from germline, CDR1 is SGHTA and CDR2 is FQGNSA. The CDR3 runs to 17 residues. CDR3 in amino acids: CASSNKAGTGNTGELFF. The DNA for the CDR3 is TGTGCCAGCAGCAATAAAGCGGGTACAGGGAACACCGGGGAGCTGTTTTTT.

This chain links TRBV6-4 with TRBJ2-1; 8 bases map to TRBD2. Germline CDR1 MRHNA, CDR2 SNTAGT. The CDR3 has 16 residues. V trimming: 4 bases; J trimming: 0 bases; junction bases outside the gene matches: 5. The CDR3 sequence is CASSVSSGGSYNEQFF. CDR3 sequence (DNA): TGTGCCAGCAGTGTCTCGAGCGGGGGCTCCTACAATGAGCAGTTCTTC.

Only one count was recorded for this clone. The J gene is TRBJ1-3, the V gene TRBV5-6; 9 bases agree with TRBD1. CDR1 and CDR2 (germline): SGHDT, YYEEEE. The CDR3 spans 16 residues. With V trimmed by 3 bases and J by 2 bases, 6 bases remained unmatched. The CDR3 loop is CASSYRDRVTGNTIYF. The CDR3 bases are TGTGCCAGCAGCTACCGGGACAGGGTAACTGGAAACACCATATATTTT.

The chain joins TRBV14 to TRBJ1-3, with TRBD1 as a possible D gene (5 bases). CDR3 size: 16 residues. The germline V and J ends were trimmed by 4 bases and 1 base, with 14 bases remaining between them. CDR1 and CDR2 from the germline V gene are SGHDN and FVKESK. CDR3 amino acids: CASSLFRGSSGNTIYF. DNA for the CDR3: TGTGCCAGCAGCCTCTTCCGGGGGTCATCTGGAAACACCATATATTTT.

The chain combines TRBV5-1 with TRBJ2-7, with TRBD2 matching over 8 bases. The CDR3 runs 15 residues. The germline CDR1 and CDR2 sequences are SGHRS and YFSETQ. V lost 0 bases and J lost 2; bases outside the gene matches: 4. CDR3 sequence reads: CASSLETSGAYEQYF. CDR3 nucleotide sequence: TGCGCCAGCAGCTTGGAAACTAGCGGAGCCTACGAGCAGTACTTC.

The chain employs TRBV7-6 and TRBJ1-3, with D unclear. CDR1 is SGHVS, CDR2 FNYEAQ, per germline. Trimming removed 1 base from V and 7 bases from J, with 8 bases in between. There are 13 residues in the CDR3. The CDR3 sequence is CASSLDRGNTIYF. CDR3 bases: TGTGCCAGCAGCTTAGACCGGGGTAACACCATATATTTT.